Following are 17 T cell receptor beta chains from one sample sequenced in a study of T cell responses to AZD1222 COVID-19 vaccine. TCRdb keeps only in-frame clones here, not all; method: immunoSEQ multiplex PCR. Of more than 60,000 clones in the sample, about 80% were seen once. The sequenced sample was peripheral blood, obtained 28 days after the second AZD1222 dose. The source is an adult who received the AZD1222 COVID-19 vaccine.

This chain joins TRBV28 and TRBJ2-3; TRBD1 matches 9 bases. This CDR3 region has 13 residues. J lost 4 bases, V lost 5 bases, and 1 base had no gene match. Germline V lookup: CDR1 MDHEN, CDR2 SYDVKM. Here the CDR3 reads CASSDRGADTQYF. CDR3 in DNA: TGTGCCAGCAGTGACAGGGGGGCAGATACGCAGTATTTT.

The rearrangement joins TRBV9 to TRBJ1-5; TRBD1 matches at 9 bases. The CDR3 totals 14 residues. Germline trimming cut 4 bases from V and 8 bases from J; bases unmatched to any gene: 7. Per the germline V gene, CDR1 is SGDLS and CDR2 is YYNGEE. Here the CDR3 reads CASSPTGGGKPQHF. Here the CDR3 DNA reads TGTGCCAGCAGCCCGACAGGGGGAGGGAAGCCCCAGCATTTT. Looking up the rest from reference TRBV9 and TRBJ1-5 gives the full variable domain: DSGVTQTPKHLITATGQRVTLRCSPRSGDLSVYWYQQSLDQGLQFLIQYYNGEERAKGNILERFSAQQFPDLHSELNLSSLELGDSALYFCASSPTGGGKPQHFGDGTRLSIL.

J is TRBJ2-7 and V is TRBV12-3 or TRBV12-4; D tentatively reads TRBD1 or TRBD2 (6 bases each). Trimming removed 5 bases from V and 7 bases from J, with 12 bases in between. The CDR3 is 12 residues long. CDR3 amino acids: CASSPGAGEQYF. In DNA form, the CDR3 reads TGTGCCAGCAGTCCAGGGGCGGGGGAGCAGTACTTC.

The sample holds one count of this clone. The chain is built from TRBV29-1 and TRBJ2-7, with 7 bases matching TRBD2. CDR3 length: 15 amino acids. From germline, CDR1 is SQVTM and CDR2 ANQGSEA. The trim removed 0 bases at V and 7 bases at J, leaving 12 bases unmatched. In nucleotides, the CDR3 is TGCAGCGTTGAAGATCGGAGTTTGGGAGGGAGGGAGCAGTACTTC. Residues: CSVEDRSLGGREQYF.

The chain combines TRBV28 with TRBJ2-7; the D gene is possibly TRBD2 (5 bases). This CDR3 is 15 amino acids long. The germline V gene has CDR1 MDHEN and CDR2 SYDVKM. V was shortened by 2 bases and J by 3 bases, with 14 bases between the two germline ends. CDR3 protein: CASSLGDSENYEQYF. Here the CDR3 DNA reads TGTGCCAGCAGTTTAGGGGATAGCGAGAACTACGAGCAGTACTTC.

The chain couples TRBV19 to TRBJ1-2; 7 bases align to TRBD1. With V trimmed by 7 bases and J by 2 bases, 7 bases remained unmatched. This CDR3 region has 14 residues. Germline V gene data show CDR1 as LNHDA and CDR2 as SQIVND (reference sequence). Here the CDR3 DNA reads TGTGCCAGTACTCGACAGGGCGAGAACTATGGCTACACCTTC. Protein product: CASTRQGENYGYTF.

The CDR3 nucleotides read TGTGCCAGCAGCTCGCGGACCCTTAGCAGCCCAGCTTTCTTT. Translated: CASSSRTLSSPAFF. V is TRBV7-8 and J is TRBJ1-1, with D uncertain. The V gene's germline CDR1 is SGHVS and CDR2 FQNEAQ. Trimming pared 4 bases from V and 10 bases from J, leaving 19 bases between. This CDR3 is 14 amino acids long.

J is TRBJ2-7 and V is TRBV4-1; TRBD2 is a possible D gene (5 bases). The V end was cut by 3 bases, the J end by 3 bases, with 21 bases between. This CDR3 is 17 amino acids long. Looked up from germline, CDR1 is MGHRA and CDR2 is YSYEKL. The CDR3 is CASSQHGPRELFYEQYF. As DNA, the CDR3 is TGCGCCAGCAGCCAGCACGGACCTAGGGAGTTGTTCTACGAGCAGTACTTC.

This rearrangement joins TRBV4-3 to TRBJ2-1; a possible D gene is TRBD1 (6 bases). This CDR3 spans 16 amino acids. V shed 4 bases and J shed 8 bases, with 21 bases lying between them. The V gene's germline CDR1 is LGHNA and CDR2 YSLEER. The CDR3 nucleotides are TGCGCCAGCAGCCCGCGATCGGGGCAGGGGAACTATGAGCAGTTCTTC. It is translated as CASSPRSGQGNYEQFF.

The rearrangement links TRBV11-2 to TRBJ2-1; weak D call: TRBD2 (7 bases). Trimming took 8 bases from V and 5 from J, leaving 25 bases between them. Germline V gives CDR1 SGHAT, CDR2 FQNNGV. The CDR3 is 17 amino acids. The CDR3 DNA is TGTGCCAGCTGCGGGAGAACAGATCAGGGGTGTAACAATGAGCAGTTCTTC. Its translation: CASCGRTDQGCNNEQFF.

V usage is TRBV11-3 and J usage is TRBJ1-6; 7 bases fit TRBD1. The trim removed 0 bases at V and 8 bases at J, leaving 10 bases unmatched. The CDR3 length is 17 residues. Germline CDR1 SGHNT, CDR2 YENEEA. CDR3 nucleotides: TGTGCCAGCAGCTTAGATGTGGCACAGGGGCCTGATTCACCCCTCCACTTT. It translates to CASSLDVAQGPDSPLHF.

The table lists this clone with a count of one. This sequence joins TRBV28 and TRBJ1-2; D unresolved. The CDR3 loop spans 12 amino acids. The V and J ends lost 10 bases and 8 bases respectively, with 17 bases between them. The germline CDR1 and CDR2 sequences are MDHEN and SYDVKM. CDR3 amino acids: CATSKEVGGYTF. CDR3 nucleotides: TGTGCCACCTCGAAGGAGGTCGGGGGCTACACCTTC.

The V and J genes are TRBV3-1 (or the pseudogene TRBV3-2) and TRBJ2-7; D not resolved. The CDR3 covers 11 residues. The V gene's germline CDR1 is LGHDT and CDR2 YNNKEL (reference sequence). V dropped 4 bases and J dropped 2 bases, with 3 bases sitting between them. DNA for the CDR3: TGTGCCAGCAGCCCTACCTACGAGCAGTACTTC. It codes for CASSPTYEQYF.

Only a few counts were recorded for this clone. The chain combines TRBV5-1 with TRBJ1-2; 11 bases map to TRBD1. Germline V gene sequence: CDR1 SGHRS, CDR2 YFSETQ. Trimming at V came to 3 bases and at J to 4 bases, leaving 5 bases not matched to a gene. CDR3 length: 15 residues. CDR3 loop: CASSWGQGVGYGYTF. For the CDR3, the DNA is TGCGCCAGCAGCTGGGGACAGGGGGTTGGCTATGGCTACACCTTC.

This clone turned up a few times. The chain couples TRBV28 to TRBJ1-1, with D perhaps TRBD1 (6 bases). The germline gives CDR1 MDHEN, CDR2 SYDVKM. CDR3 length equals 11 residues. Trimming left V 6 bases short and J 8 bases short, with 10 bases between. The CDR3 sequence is CASSLQGEAFF. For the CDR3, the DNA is TGTGCCAGCAGCCTACAGGGCGAAGCTTTCTTT.

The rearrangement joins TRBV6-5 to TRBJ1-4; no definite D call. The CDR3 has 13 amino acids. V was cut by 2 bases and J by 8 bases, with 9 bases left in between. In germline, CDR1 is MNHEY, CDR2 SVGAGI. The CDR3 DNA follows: TGTGCCAGCAGTTACAGGGTTGACGAAAAACTGTTTTTT. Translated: CASSYRVDEKLFF.

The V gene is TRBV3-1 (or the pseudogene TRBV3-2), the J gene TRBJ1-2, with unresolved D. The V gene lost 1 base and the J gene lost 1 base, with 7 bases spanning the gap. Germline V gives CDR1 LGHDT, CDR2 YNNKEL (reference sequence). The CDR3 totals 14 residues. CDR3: CASSQAGNNYGYTF. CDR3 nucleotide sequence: TGTGCCAGCAGCCAAGCGGGAAATAACTATGGCTACACCTTC.